This T cell receptor (beta chain) emerged from a study of T cell responses to AZD1222 COVID-19 vaccine. Study-level findings and limits: Following two doses of AZD1222, Spike-specific TCR breadth and depth rose. Reports indicate that nearly half of spike-specific TCRs are directed at unmutated variant regions. Repertoire collection took place solely once the T cell response had peaked. Regions 160-218 and 743-854 held dominance among vaccine-associated CD4 TCRs, which spanned spike.

Germline V gene lookup returns CDR1 MNHEY and CDR2 SVGEGT. This CDR3 comprises 15 residues. V lost 4 bases, J lost 5 bases, and 10 bases stayed unmatched. With regard to this clone: Its antigen remains unidentified.

Data came from immunoSEQ multiplex PCR; TCRdb stores just in-frame clones and leaves some out. Of over 85,000 clones in the sample, approximately 92% were seen once. Sequenced here: peripheral blood, sampled on day 0 of AZD1222 vaccination. The chain uses TRBV6-2 or TRBV6-3 and TRBJ2-5; 7 bases match TRBD2. This TCR derives from an adult in good health. The CDR3 loop is CASSFLGEGMETQYF. CDR3 DNA sequence: TGTGCCAGCAGTTTCCTTGGGGAGGGAATGGAGACCCAGTACTTC.